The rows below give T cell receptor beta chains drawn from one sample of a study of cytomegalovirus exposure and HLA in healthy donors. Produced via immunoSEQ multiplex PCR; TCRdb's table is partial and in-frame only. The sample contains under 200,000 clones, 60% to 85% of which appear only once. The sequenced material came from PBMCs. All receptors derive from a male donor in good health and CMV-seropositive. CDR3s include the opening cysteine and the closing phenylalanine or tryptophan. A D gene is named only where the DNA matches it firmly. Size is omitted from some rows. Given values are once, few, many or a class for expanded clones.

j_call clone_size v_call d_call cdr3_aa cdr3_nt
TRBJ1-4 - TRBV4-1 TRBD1 CASSQGTGRARTNEKLFF TGCGCCAGCAGCCAGGGGACAGGGAGGGCTCGGACTAATGAAAAACTGTTTTTT
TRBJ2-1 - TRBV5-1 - CASSLPPGPLGDEQFF TGCGCCAGCAGCCTCCCCCCGGGCCCTTTAGGGGATGAGCAGTTCTTC
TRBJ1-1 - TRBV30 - CAWVRGTEAFF TGTGCCTGGGTCCGGGGGACTGAAGCTTTCTTT
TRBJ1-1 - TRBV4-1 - CASSEYLRVGTEAFF TGCGCCAGCAGCGAGTACTTGCGGGTGGGCACTGAAGCTTTCTTT
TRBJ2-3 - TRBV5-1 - CASSPRGGASDTQYF TGCGCCAGCAGTCCGAGGGGGGGGGCGTCAGATACGCAGTATTTT
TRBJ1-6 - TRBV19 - CASSSHRTTSPLHF TGTGCCAGTAGTTCCCACCGTACAACGTCACCCCTCCACTTT
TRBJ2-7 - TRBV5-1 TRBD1 CASATGGAYEQYF TGCGCCAGCGCAACAGGGGGCGCGTACGAGCAGTACTTC
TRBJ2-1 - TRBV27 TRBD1 CASTIVYPRGPEWRNEQFF TGTGCCAGCACCATAGTTTACCCGAGGGGGCCTGAATGGAGGAATGAGCAGTTCTTC
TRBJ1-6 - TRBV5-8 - CASSRGLTDSPLHF TGTGCCAGCAGCCGAGGACTGACGGATTCACCCCTCCACTTT
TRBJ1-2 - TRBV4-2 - CASSQDHRQTGNYGYTF TGTGCCAGCAGCCAAGATCACCGGCAGACTGGTAACTATGGCTACACCTTC
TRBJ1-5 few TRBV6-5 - CASSRPGLPQHF TGTGCCAGCAGCCGCCCGGGTCTCCCCCAGCATTTT
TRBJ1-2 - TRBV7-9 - CASSLEVQGSYGYTF TGTGCCAGCAGCTTAGAGGTACAGGGCTCATATGGCTACACCTTC
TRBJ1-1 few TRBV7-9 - CASSLGGGAFF TGTGCCAGCAGCTTAGGGGGAGGAGCTTTCTTT
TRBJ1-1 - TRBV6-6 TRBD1 CASSYPGQGVKAEAFF TGTGCCAGCAGTTACCCGGGACAGGGGGTAAAAGCTGAAGCTTTCTTT
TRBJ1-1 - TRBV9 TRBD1 CASSVGDRAQGEEAFF TGTGCCAGCAGCGTAGGAGACAGGGCCCAGGGTGAGGAAGCTTTCTTT
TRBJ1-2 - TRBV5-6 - CASSSGRDYGYTF TGTGCCAGCAGCAGCGGACGGGACTATGGCTACACCTTC
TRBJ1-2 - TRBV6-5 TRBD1 CASSYSTGGESYGYTF TGTGCCAGCAGTTACTCGACAGGGGGTGAGTCCTATGGCTACACCTTC
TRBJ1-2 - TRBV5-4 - CASSPGPMEDGYTF TGTGCCAGCAGCCCCGGGCCTATGGAGGATGGCTACACCTTC
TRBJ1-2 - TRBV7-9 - CASSLGTGYYGYTF TGTGCCAGCAGCTTAGGAACAGGGTACTATGGCTACACCTTC
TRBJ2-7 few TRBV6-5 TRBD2 CASSSAGLGVDEQYF TGTGCCAGCAGTTCTGCGGGACTAGGTGTTGACGAGCAGTACTTC
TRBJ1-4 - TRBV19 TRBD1 CASSILTGVGEKLFF TGTGCCAGTAGTATCCTCACAGGGGTCGGTGAAAAACTGTTTTTT
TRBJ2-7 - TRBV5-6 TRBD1 CASSGDRYYEQYF TGTGCCAGCAGCGGGGACAGATACTACGAGCAGTACTTC
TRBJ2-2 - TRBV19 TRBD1 CASSKGAGQATGELFF TGTGCCAGTAGTAAGGGGGCGGGACAGGCCACCGGGGAGCTGTTTTTT
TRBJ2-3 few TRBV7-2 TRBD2 CASSLSAGGGDTQYF TGTGCCAGCAGCTTATCGGCGGGGGGCGGGGATACGCAGTATTTT
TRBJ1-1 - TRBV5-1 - CASSVQENTEAFF TGCGCCAGCAGCGTTCAGGAGAACACTGAAGCTTTCTTT
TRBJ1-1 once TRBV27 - CASSRSGAGNTEAFF TGTGCCAGCAGTAGGTCAGGGGCTGGGAACACTGAAGCTTTCTTT
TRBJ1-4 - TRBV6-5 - CASSVQGKNEKLFF TGTGCCAGCAGTGTCCAGGGCAAAAATGAAAAACTGTTTTTT
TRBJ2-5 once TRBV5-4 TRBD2 CASSIDLAGGGETQYF TGTGCCAGCAGCATCGATTTAGCGGGGGGCGGGGAGACCCAGTACTTC
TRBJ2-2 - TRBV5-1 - CASSSGITGELFF TGCGCCAGCAGCTCCGGGATTACCGGGGAGCTGTTTTTT
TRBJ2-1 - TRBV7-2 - CASSLEGGNSNEQFF TGTGCCAGCAGCTTAGAGGGGGGGAACTCGAATGAGCAGTTCTTC
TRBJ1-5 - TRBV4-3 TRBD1 CASSQRQGAQPQHF TGCGCCAGCAGCCAGCGACAGGGAGCCCAGCCCCAGCATTTT
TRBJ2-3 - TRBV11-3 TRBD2 CASGLREGFTDTQYF TGTGCCAGCGGCCTTAGGGAGGGTTTCACAGATACGCAGTATTTT
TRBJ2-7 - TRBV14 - CASSPMGQAYEQYF TGTGCCAGCAGCCCCATGGGGCAGGCCTACGAGCAGTACTTC
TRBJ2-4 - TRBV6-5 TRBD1 CASSYKSGTGVNIQYF TGTGCCAGCAGTTACAAGTCCGGGACAGGGGTTAACATTCAGTACTTC
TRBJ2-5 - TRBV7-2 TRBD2 CASSLGSSFSGGPLETQYF TGTGCCAGCAGCTTAGGTTCGAGTTTCTCGGGGGGGCCGTTGGAGACCCAGTACTTC
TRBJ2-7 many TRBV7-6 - CASSQNSGFYEQYF TGTGCCAGCAGCCAAAACAGCGGGTTCTACGAGCAGTACTTC
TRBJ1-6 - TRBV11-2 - CASSSTGRPNSPLHF TGTGCCAGCAGTAGCACAGGCAGACCTAATTCACCCCTCCACTTT
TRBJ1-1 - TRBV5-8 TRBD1 CASSLTGVVTEAFF TGTGCCAGCAGCTTGACAGGGGTAGTCACTGAAGCTTTCTTT
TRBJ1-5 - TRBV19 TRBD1 CASTPGDRGPNQPQHF TGTGCCAGTACCCCGGGGGACAGGGGGCCGAATCAGCCCCAGCATTTT
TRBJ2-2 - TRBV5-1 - CASSLARRALGELFF TGCGCCAGCAGCTTGGCTCGGAGGGCTCTAGGGGAGCTGTTTTTT
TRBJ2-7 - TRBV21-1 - CATRDSDNRDRGEQYF TGTGCCACCCGGGACTCGGACAACCGGGACAGGGGTGAGCAGTACTTC
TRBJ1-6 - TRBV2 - CASSDEGALHF TGTGCCAGCAGTGACGAGGGGGCCCTCCACTTT
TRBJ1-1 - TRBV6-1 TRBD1 CASSDQGAHTEAFF TGTGCCAGCAGTGACCAGGGGGCACACACTGAAGCTTTCTTT
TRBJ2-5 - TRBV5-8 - CASSLGRGLQETQYF TGTGCCAGCAGCTTGGGCCGAGGTCTGCAAGAGACCCAGTACTTC
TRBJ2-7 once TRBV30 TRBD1 CAWSGGTGPYEQYF TGTGCCTGGAGCGGCGGGACAGGTCCCTACGAGCAGTACTTC
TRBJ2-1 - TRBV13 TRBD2 CASSSLAGGREQFF TGTGCCAGCAGCTCCCTAGCGGGGGGGCGTGAGCAGTTCTTC
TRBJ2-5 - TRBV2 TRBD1 CASSGDREETQYF TGTGCCAGCAGTGGTGACAGGGAAGAGACCCAGTACTTC
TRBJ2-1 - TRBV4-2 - CASSQEEQGSGEQFF TGTGCCAGCAGCCAAGAGGAACAGGGAAGCGGTGAGCAGTTCTTC
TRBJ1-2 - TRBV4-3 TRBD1 CASSQDGTGIYGYTF TGCGCCAGCAGCCAAGATGGGACAGGGATCTATGGCTACACCTTC
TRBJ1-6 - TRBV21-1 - CASSKTPFPATNSPLHF TGTGCCAGCAGCAAAACCCCCTTCCCAGCGACCAATTCACCCCTCCACTTT
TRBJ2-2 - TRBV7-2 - CASSLGANTGELFF TGTGCCAGCAGCTTAGGCGCGAACACCGGGGAGCTGTTTTTT